One and the same sample provided the 22 T cell receptor beta chains below, sequenced in a study of tumor and adjacent non-tumor tissue in lung cancer. TCRbeta libraries were built with three rounds of nested PCR, modified from ARM-PCR. TCRdb re-analysed the multiplex PCR reads in MiXCR, keeping a single row per CDR3 protein. The sample has 200,000 to 250,000 distinct CDR3 sequences, 71% seen once. RNA was extracted from bulk tissue without any cell sorting. Material for sequencing was lung tumor tissue. The receptor set was obtained from a man between 60 and 70 years old with non-small cell lung cancer.

The chain joins TRBV6-2 or TRBV6-3 to TRBJ1-1; D not certain. The V gene lost 7 bases and the J gene lost 1 base, with 10 bases spanning the gap. Germline CDR1 and CDR2: MNHEY and SVGEGT. This CDR3 comprises 13 residues. The CDR3 coding sequence is TGTGCCAGCAATACAGTGCCGAACACTGAAGCTTTCTTT. Its translation: CASNTVPNTEAFF.

This clonotype was seen a handful of times. A read error may explain this, as a much larger clone is one base away. This chain connects TRBV20-1 to TRBJ1-2, with D uncertain. Germline V gene sequence: CDR1 DFQATT, CDR2 SNEGSKA (reference sequence). The CDR3 spans 12 residues. This chain's CDR3 is CNASRPPYGYTF. In nucleotides, the CDR3 is TGCAATGCTAGCAGGCCCCCCTATGGCTACACCTTC.

The chain joins TRBV6-5 to TRBJ2-2; 7 bases map to TRBD1. Germline loops: CDR1 MNHEY, CDR2 SVGAGI. The CDR3 length is 15 residues. Unmatched junction bases numbered 11, after V lost 7 bases and J lost 6 bases. CDR3 nucleotides: TGTGCCAGCACCTTCCAAGGGCAGGGGGCCGGGGAGCTGTTTTTT. Its protein product is CASTFQGQGAGELFF.

The rearrangement links TRBV25-1 to TRBJ1-2; D gene ambiguous. CDR1 and CDR2 from the germline V gene are MGHDK and SYGVNS. With 4 bases removed from V and 4 bases from J, the gap between germline ends came to 16 bases. The CDR3 is 15 amino acids. The CDR3 DNA reads as TGTGCCAGCAGTGGGCCCACTCGATCTTCCTATGGCTACACCTTC. It yields the protein CASSGPTRSSYGYTF.

The rearrangement uses TRBV4-3 and TRBJ2-7; 12 bases map to TRBD2. The CDR3 has 16 amino acids. Germline CDR1 LGHNA, CDR2 YSLEER. V shed 0 bases and J 8 bases; nucleotides not matched to a gene: 8. CDR3 residues: CASSQDRLAGGNKQYF. In nucleotides, the CDR3 is TGCGCCAGCAGCCAAGATAGGCTAGCGGGAGGGAATAAGCAGTACTTC.

A remark on this clonotype: This may arise from a read error, as a much more abundant clone is one base away. The chain couples TRBV20-1 to TRBJ1-2; no definite D call. Per the germline V gene, CDR1 is DFQATT and CDR2 is SNEGSKA (reference sequence). The CDR3 runs to 12 residues. The V and J ends lost 1 base and 8 bases respectively, with 11 bases between them. The CDR3 DNA reads as TGCAGTGCTAGAGGAGAGACCCTCGGCTACACCTTC. This encodes CSARGETLGYTF.

In the case of this clonotype: A junction end diverges from the germline sequence, so it may reflect a read error. V and J are TRBV6-2 or TRBV6-3 and TRBJ2-1, with D perhaps TRBD1 (5 bases). Germline CDR1 is MNHEY and CDR2 is SVGEGT. The CDR3 is made up of 18 amino acids. The CDR3: CARSTRTGFIVAYNEQFF. CDR3 coding DNA: TGTGCCAGAAGTACTCGCACAGGATTCATCGTTGCCTACAATGAACAGTTCTTC.

The chain recombines TRBV6-5 with TRBJ1-1; the D is unclear. The CDR3 length is 13 residues. Trimming took 5 bases from V and 3 from J, leaving 10 bases between them. CDR1 and CDR2 from the germline V gene are MNHEY and SVGAGI. Here the CDR3 DNA reads TGTGCCAGCAGTCCTTTAACTGACACTGAAGCTTTCTTT. Translated, it gives CASSPLTDTEAFF.

This clonotype was seen just once. This is likely a read error, given that the CDR3 carries no conserved phenylalanine or tryptophan at its end. No DNA is shown, since the ends of the CDR3 on it are uncertain; the CDR3 is the one TCRdb lists. The V and J genes are TRBV6-5 and TRBJ2-1; no check of the table's D call, TRBD2, against the DNA was made. The germline gives CDR1 MNHEY, CDR2 SVGAGI. Inclusive of both ends, the CDR3 amounts to 13 amino acids. CDR3 residues: CASTSGRYNEQFL.

Notes on this clonotype: This likely comes from a read error, as the CDR3 has no conserved phenylalanine or tryptophan at its end. CDR3 in amino acids: CARSFTGSYEQYL. The CDR3 DNA reads TGTGCCAGGAGCTTCACAGGGAGCTACGAGCAGTACTTA. V and J are TRBV11-2 and TRBJ2-7; a weak D match, TRBD1 (6 bases). The germline CDR1 and CDR2 sequences are SGHAT and FQNNGV. CDR3 length: 13 amino acids.

Note on this clonotype: This CDR3 fails to terminate in the conserved phenylalanine or tryptophan, so it likely reflects a read error. It is unclear where the CDR3 begins or ends on the DNA, so no DNA is shown, and the CDR3 is as TCRdb lists it. The rearrangement joins TRBV29-1 to TRBJ2-7; the D segment call TRBD1 is taken from the table without a DNA check. Including both end residues, the CDR3 is 13 amino acids long. Germline CDR1 is SQVTM and CDR2 is ANQGSEA. The CDR3 sequence is CSVQVMGAYEQYL.

With regard to this clonotype: A read error may produce the germline difference seen at one junction end. The chain links TRBV6-6 to TRBJ1-4; D gene ambiguous. The CDR3 runs 14 residues. CDR1 is MNHNY and CDR2 is SVGAGI in the germline V gene (reference sequence). The CDR3 DNA reads TGTGCTAGCAGTCGCTCGGGGAGGAGCGAAAAACCGTTTTTT. Protein product: CASSRSGRSEKPFF.

About this clonotype: A much larger clone is a single base away; this may be a read error. The chain has TRBV20-1 and TRBJ2-5, with 10 bases lining up with TRBD2. CDR1 and CDR2 from the germline V gene are DFQATT and SNEGSKA (reference sequence). CDR3 length: 14 residues. The CDR3 spells CNASRAGGQETQYF. CDR3 DNA sequence: TGCAATGCTAGCAGAGCGGGGGGGCAAGAGACCCAGTACTTC.

In the case of this clonotype: A much larger clone differs by one base, so this may be a read error. The rearrangement uses TRBV20-1 and TRBJ2-7; D remains ambiguous. This CDR3 is built from 11 residues. Germline V gene data show CDR1 as DFQATT and CDR2 as SNEGSKA (reference sequence). The CDR3 loop is CIAVLSHEQYF. CDR3 nucleotides: TGCATTGCCGTACTTAGCCACGAGCAGTACTTC.

On this clonotype itself: The junction differs from germline at one of its ends, possibly a read error. The CDR3 region is CVSSLDMIDRSYGHTF. In DNA, the CDR3 is TGTGTCAGCAGCTTGGACATGATCGACAGGAGCTATGGCCACACCTTC. The rearrangement links TRBV11-1 to TRBJ1-2; D perhaps matches TRBD1 (6 bases). Germline V gives CDR1 SGHAT, CDR2 FQDESV (reference sequence). The CDR3 is made up of 16 amino acids.

Of note for this clonotype: The junction differs from germline at one of its ends, possibly a read error. The V call is TRBV11-2, the J call TRBJ2-7; D unresolved. Per the germline V gene, CDR1 is SGHAT and CDR2 is FQNNGV. The CDR3 length is 14 residues. Here the CDR3 DNA reads TGTGCCAGCAGCTCAGTCGGCACCTCCTACGAGCAGAACTTC. This encodes CASSSVGTSYEQNF.

The CDR3 DNA follows: TGCGCCAGCAGCCCCTATTCGAGCGGGGGGCGCACAGATACGCAGTATTTT. As protein: CASSPYSSGGRTDTQYF. This chain links TRBV4-1 with TRBJ2-3; 9 bases are shared with TRBD2. Trimming removed 4 bases from V and 1 base from J; junction bases left unmatched: 9. Germline V gene data show CDR1 as MGHRA and CDR2 as YSYEKL. The CDR3 spans 17 residues.

This clonotype has more than one count but fewer than ten. The genes are TRBV6-1 and TRBJ2-7; no clear D. CDR3 length: 15 amino acids. Germline lookup yields CDR1 MNHNS and CDR2 SASEGT. Trimming took off 3 bases at V and 0 bases at J, with 12 bases between the two ends. CDR3 nucleotides: TGTGCCAGCAGTGAGATTTGGCCTAGCTCCTACGAGCAGTACTTC. This sequence encodes CASSEIWPSSYEQYF.

As concerns this clonotype: A much more abundant neighbour one base away suggests this may be a read error. The chain has TRBV13 and TRBJ2-2, with D uncertain. CDR3 length: 17 residues. Trimming pared 2 bases from V and 2 bases from J, leaving 15 bases between. Per germline, CDR1 PRHDT and CDR2 FYEKMQ (reference sequence). CDR3 protein: CASSLRSRNINTGELFF. For the CDR3, the DNA is TGTGCCAGCAGCTTAAGGAGTCGGAACATTAACACCGGGGAGCTGTTTTTT. Full variable domain (outside the CDR3, taken from reference TRBV13 and TRBJ2-2): AAGVIQSPRHLIKEKRETATLKCYPIPRHDTVYWYQQGPGQDPQFLISFYEKMQSDKGSIPDRFSAQQFSDYHSELNMSSLELGDSALYFCASSLRSRNINTGELFFGEGSRLTVL.

A note on this clonotype: A junction end diverges from the germline sequence, so it may reflect a read error. The rearrangement uses TRBV20-1 and TRBJ1-5; TRBD1 might be the D (5 bases). The CDR3 is 12 amino acids. Germline assignment: CDR1 DFQATT and CDR2 SNEGSKA (reference sequence). In DNA form, the CDR3 reads TGCAGTGTTAGAACACTCGGGGGTCCCCAGCATTTT. It codes for CSVRTLGGPQHF.

Points on this clonotype: The final CDR3 position lacks the conserved phenylalanine or tryptophan, pointing to a likely read error. The V gene is TRBV11-2, the J gene TRBJ2-3; no clear D gene. The germline V gene encodes CDR1 SGHAT and CDR2 FQNNGV. This CDR3 has 13 amino acids. Here the CDR3 reads CACSLEESDTQYI. CDR3 coding DNA: TGTGCCTGCAGCTTAGAGGAGTCAGATACGCAGTATATT.

The table lists this clonotype with many counts. The V and J genes are TRBV12-3 or TRBV12-4 and TRBJ2-2; 9 bases align to TRBD1. The CDR3 contains 15 residues. The V gene end was trimmed by 8 bases and the J gene end by 9 bases; junction bases not matched to a gene: 13. The CDR3 nucleotides read TGTGCCAGCGCACCGGGACAGGGAGGTCACCGGGAGCTGTTTTTT. As protein: CASAPGQGGHRELFF.